The 29 T cell receptor beta chains presented below share a single source sample, sequenced in a study of CDR3 diversity in severe acne. TCRdb re-called the PCR reads with MiXCR, one entry per CDR3 protein. The table includes about 100,000 distinct CDR3 sequences, about half detected once. Specimen: blood. The receptors derive from a male donor with acne.

This chain connects TRBV10-3 to TRBJ2-3; no firm D call. Trimming took 6 bases from V and 2 from J, leaving 15 bases between them. Germline CDR1 and CDR2: ENHRY and SYGVKD. There are 15 residues in the CDR3. The chain's CDR3 is CAISLGLSDTDTQYF. The CDR3 nucleotides read TGTGCCATCAGCCTGGGCCTATCCGACACAGATACGCAGTATTTT.

In this sample, this clonotype is medium-sized (0.01 to 0.1%). The rearrangement joins TRBV20-1 to TRBJ1-1; 9 nucleotides agree with TRBD1. Germline CDR1 and CDR2: DFQATT and SNEGSKA (reference sequence). The CDR3 has 15 residues. The CDR3 loop reads CRTNKQGAVDTEAFF. CDR3 DNA: TGCAGGACGAATAAACAGGGGGCAGTGGACACTGAAGCTTTCTTT.

The rearrangement links TRBV20-1 to TRBJ2-5; 9 bases line up with TRBD2. Germline values: CDR1 DFQATT, CDR2 SNEGSKA (reference sequence). Trimming at V came to 5 bases and at J to 5 bases, leaving 24 bases not matched to a gene. The CDR3 sequence is 19 residues long. CDR3 bases: TGCAGTGCTCAGGGGTCGGCAGGGAGGGTAGCGGGAGAGGAGGAGACCCAGTACTTC. The encoded protein is CSAQGSAGRVAGEEETQYF.

About this clonotype itself: A clone one base away is much larger, so this may be a read error. The V gene is TRBV6-5, the J gene TRBJ2-5; D call uncertain. The V gene's germline CDR1 is MNHEY and CDR2 SVGAGI. V lost 8 bases and J 4 bases, leaving 20 bases between the germline ends. The CDR3 is 15 amino acids. CDR3 coding DNA: TGTGCCAGCGGCCGCTTTGGATCGTACCGAGAGACCCAGTACTTC. It translates to CASGRFGSYRETQYF.

CDR3 in amino acids: CATSDLIETSNTGELFF. In DNA form, the CDR3 reads TGTGCCACCAGTGATTTAATCGAGACATCTAACACCGGGGAGCTGTTTTTT. The J gene is TRBJ2-2, the V gene TRBV24-1, with D unclear. Trimming shortened V by 1 base and J by 2 bases, and 13 bases separated the two germline ends. The CDR3 has 17 residues. CDR1 is KGHDR, CDR2 SFDVKD, per germline.

This clonotype was found many times. The V and J genes are TRBV5-8 and TRBJ2-1, with a tentative D call TRBD1 (6 bases). Trimming removed 2 bases from V and 3 bases from J, with 9 bases in between. The CDR3 sequence is 14 residues long. CDR1 SGHTS and CDR2 YDEGEE come from the germline V gene. The CDR3 here is CASSLQGNYNEQFF. CDR3 DNA: TGTGCCAGCAGCTTACAGGGCAACTACAATGAGCAGTTCTTC.

V and J are TRBV12-3 or TRBV12-4 and TRBJ2-7; 9 bases match TRBD2. CDR3 length: 14 amino acids. Unmatched junction bases numbered 10, after V lost 6 bases and J lost 7 bases. The DNA of the CDR3 is TGTGCCAGCAGCTACGGACTAGCGCACAATGAGCAGTACTTC. As protein: CASSYGLAHNEQYF.

This clonotype has just a few counts. The rearrangement links TRBV25-1 to TRBJ2-7; 9 positions match TRBD1. The CDR3 is 14 residues long. Germline values: CDR1 MGHDK, CDR2 SYGVNS. V dropped 6 bases and J dropped 5; count of bases not matched to a gene: 8. The CDR3 spells CASSRDRVPHEQYF. The CDR3 coding sequence is TGTGCCAGCAGCCGGGACAGGGTCCCCCACGAGCAGTACTTC.

The chain couples TRBV4-1 to TRBJ2-1; D gene uncertain. Trimming took 4 bases from V and 8 from J, leaving 12 bases between them. The germline V gene has CDR1 MGHRA and CDR2 YSYEKL. This CDR3 has 13 residues. The CDR3 DNA reads as TGCGCCAGCAGCCTAAAAGGTGGGGATGAGCAGTTCTTC. It codes for CASSLKGGDEQFF.

This clonotype appeared many times. The rearrangement uses TRBV7-8 and TRBJ2-3; D gene unclear. The germline CDR1 and CDR2 sequences are SGHVS and FQNEAQ. The CDR3 consists of 17 residues. Deletions cut 6 bases from V and 0 bases from J, with 19 bases between. In DNA, the CDR3 is TGTGCCAGCAGTCCCAGCCCTTTAGGCCTGAGCACAGATACGCAGTATTTT. Protein product: CASSPSPLGLSTDTQYF. Filled out from reference TRBV7-8 and TRBJ2-3, the complete variable domain reads GAGVSQSPRYKVAKRGQDVALRCDPISGHVSLFWYQQALGQGPEFLTYFQNEAQLDKSGLPSDRFFAERPEGSVSTLKIQRTQQEDSAVYLCASSPSPLGLSTDTQYFGPGTRLTVL.

This clonotype was detected a few times. Here the CDR3 reads CATNDNRGYTF. CDR3 DNA sequence: TGTGCCACCAACGACAACCGTGGCTACACCTTC. The genes are TRBV24-1 and TRBJ1-2, with D unresolved. CDR1 and CDR2 (germline): KGHDR, SFDVKD. Trimming stripped 8 bases from V and 7 bases from J, with 10 bases between. The CDR3 consists of 11 residues.

The chain carries TRBV20-1 and TRBJ1-2; no clear D. There are 12 residues in the CDR3. Trimming took off 6 bases at V and 3 bases at J, with 11 bases between the two ends. CDR1 is DFQATT, CDR2 SNEGSKA, per germline (reference sequence). The CDR3 sequence: CSASSDDYGYTF. For the CDR3, the DNA is TGCAGTGCCAGCAGTGACGACTATGGCTACACCTTC.

This clonotype was seen more than once but under ten times. CDR3 sequence reads: CASSSGSSQETQYF. The CDR3 nucleotides read TGTGCCTCCAGTAGCGGGAGTAGTCAAGAGACCCAGTACTTC. This chain uses TRBV12-3 or TRBV12-4 with TRBJ2-5; 9 bases fit TRBD2. This CDR3 has 14 amino acids. Trimming cost V 11 bases and J 2 bases; bases outside gene matches: 9.

This clonotype was recorded many times. The chain couples TRBV5-1 to TRBJ2-3; 7 bases are shared with TRBD1. V was clipped by 3 bases and J by 3 bases; unmatched bases: 4. The germline gives CDR1 SGHRS, CDR2 YFSETQ. The CDR3 covers 14 residues. The CDR3 region has the DNA TGCGCCAGCAGCTCGAGACAGGGAACAGATACGCAGTATTTT. Translation: CASSSRQGTDTQYF.

On this clonotype itself: This may arise from a read error, as a much more abundant clone is one base away. The CDR3 does not end in the conserved phenylalanine or tryptophan, so this is likely a read error. The rearrangement uses TRBV2 and TRBJ2-5; tentatively, D is TRBD2 (5 bases). The germline CDR1 and CDR2 sequences are SNHLY and FYNNEI. V lost 4 bases, J lost 0 bases, and 9 bases lay in between. This CDR3 is built from 14 residues. CDR3 protein: CASSGRAYQETQYS. The CDR3 bases are TGTGCCAGCAGTGGGCGGGCCTACCAAGAGACCCAGTACTCC.

The chain is built from TRBV4-3 and TRBJ2-5, with 9 bases that match TRBD2. V was pared by 4 bases and J by 5 bases, with 8 bases of the junction left unmatched. Per the germline V gene, CDR1 is LGHNA and CDR2 is YSLEER. The CDR3 covers 15 residues. The CDR3 loop reads CASSLWLAGSETQYF. The CDR3 DNA reads TGCGCCAGCAGCCTATGGCTAGCGGGAAGCGAGACCCAGTACTTC.

The table lists this clonotype with many counts. This rearrangement joins TRBV19 to TRBJ1-2; 7 nucleotides match TRBD1. The V segment lost 6 bases and the J segment 0 bases; nucleotides outside the gene matches: 13. Germline values: CDR1 LNHDA, CDR2 SQIVND (reference sequence). The CDR3 runs to 17 residues. CDR3 region: CASRGIRGQEANYGYTF. The CDR3 nucleotides are TGTGCCAGTAGAGGTATACGCGGACAGGAAGCTAACTATGGCTACACCTTC.

The table lists this clonotype with many counts. The V call is TRBV6-1, the J call TRBJ1-6; 8 bases line up with TRBD1. Trimming removed 3 bases from V and 7 bases from J; junction bases left unmatched: 8. The CDR3 runs 16 residues. Germline-derived CDR1 and CDR2 are MNHNS and SASEGT. The CDR3 sequence: CASSDRTGRDNSPLHF. The CDR3 nucleotides read TGTGCCAGCAGTGATAGGACAGGGCGAGACAATTCACCCCTCCACTTT.

V usage is TRBV7-8 and J usage is TRBJ2-5; maybe TRBD1 (6 bases). The length of the CDR3 is 11 residues. Trimming cost V 4 bases and J 14 bases, with 14 bases left between them. The germline CDR1 and CDR2 sequences are SGHVS and FQNEAQ. The CDR3: CASSSGTQTYF. CDR3 DNA sequence: TGTGCCAGCAGCTCCGGGACACAGACATACTTC.

The CDR3 is CASSLNRGDTEAFF. The CDR3 nucleotides are TGTGCCAGCAGCCTCAACAGGGGGGACACTGAAGCTTTCTTT. The J gene is TRBJ1-1, the V gene TRBV7-9; 8 nucleotides line up with TRBD1. From germline, CDR1 is SEHNR and CDR2 FQNEAQ (reference sequence). J lost 3 bases, V lost 5 bases, and 5 bases had no gene match. The CDR3 contains 14 residues. Filled out from reference TRBV7-9 and TRBJ1-1, the complete variable domain reads DTGVSQNPRHKITKRGQNVTFRCDPISEHNRLYWYRQTLGQGPEFLTYFQNEAQLEKSRLLSDRFSAERPKGSFSTLEIQRTEQGDSAMYLCASSLNRGDTEAFFGQGTRLTVV.

By share, this clonotype ranks as medium-sized. Here the CDR3 DNA reads TGTGCCAGCAGCCGCGACAGGTACACTGGAAACACCATATATTTT. Encoded protein: CASSRDRYTGNTIYF. The V gene is TRBV7-9, the J gene TRBJ1-3; D perhaps matches TRBD1 (6 bases). The CDR3 runs to 15 residues. Germline V gene lookup returns CDR1 SEHNR and CDR2 FQNEAQ (reference sequence). V was cut by 5 bases and J by 2 bases, with 13 bases left in between.

The V call is TRBV10-3, the J call TRBJ1-1, with D possibly being TRBD1 (5 bases). With 2 bases removed from V and 1 base from J, the gap between germline ends came to 14 bases. This CDR3 spans 16 amino acids. The germline CDR1 and CDR2 sequences are ENHRY and SYGVKD. Here the CDR3 DNA reads TGTGCCATCAGTGAGCGGGGGGGGGGTTGGAACACTGAAGCTTTCTTT. Protein product: CAISERGGGWNTEAFF.

Turning to this clonotype: The junction differs from germline at one of its ends, possibly a read error. V gene TRBV6-6 combines with J gene TRBJ2-7; weak D call: TRBD1 (6 bases). Germline V gene sequence: CDR1 MNHNY, CDR2 SVGAGI (reference sequence). The CDR3 covers 15 residues. The CDR3 coding sequence is TGTGCCATCAGTGAAGCCAGGGGTCTATTGAACGAGCAGTACTTC. Translating it yields CAISEARGLLNEQYF.

This clonotype was detected once. It is unclear where the CDR3 begins or ends on the DNA, so no DNA is shown, and the CDR3 is as TCRdb lists it. The chain joins TRBV20-1 to TRBJ1-5; the table assigns TRBD1, which was not confirmed against the DNA. Counting both end residues, the CDR3 totals 16 amino acids. Germline CDR1 reads DFQATT; CDR2 reads SNEGSKA (reference sequence). CDR3 region: CCASSPGTASDQPQHF.

This chain uses TRBV6-2 or TRBV6-3 with TRBJ2-7; 10 bases line up with TRBD2. The CDR3 has 16 residues. V shed 2 bases and J 0 bases; nucleotides not matched to a gene: 4. Germline-derived CDR1 and CDR2 are MNHEY and SVGEGT. The chain's CDR3 is CASSYPPSGSSYEQYF. Here the CDR3 DNA reads TGTGCCAGCAGTTACCCGCCTAGCGGGAGCTCCTACGAGCAGTACTTC.

In regard to this clonotype: A much bigger clone sits one base away, suggesting this may be a read error. This chain connects TRBV7-3 to TRBJ2-3, with a tentative D call TRBD2 (7 bases). The CDR3 runs to 14 residues. Germline CDR1 reads SGHTA; CDR2 reads FQGTGA. CDR3 nucleotide sequence: TGTGCCAGCACTCTGGGGGGGCTAACAGATACGCGGTATTTT. Its protein product is CASTLGGLTDTRYF.

This clonotype was detected a few times. The chain links TRBV6-6 to TRBJ2-1; TRBD2 agrees at 15 bases. V lost 2 bases and J lost 12; bases outside the gene matches: 2. The CDR3 runs 14 residues. Germline values: CDR1 MNHNY, CDR2 SVGAGI (reference sequence). CDR3 residues: CASSYAGLAGGQFF. The CDR3 DNA follows: TGTGCCAGCAGTTACGCGGGACTAGCGGGAGGGCAGTTCTTC.

V and J are TRBV27 and TRBJ2-3; D is perhaps TRBD1 (6 bases). Per germline, CDR1 MNHEY and CDR2 SMNVEV (reference sequence). The CDR3 has 15 residues. With 5 bases removed from V and 4 bases from J, the gap between germline ends came to 16 bases. Written as DNA, the CDR3 is TGTGCCAGCAGTGAATACAGGGCCGGGGCAGATACGCAGTATTTT. Translation: CASSEYRAGADTQYF.

Concerning this clonotype itself: This may arise from a read error, as a much more abundant clone is one base away. The CDR3 carries no conserved terminal phenylalanine or tryptophan, so it likely arises from a read error. V usage is TRBV10-3 and J usage is TRBJ2-1, with D tentatively TRBD1 (5 bases). Trimming removed 10 bases at V and 6 bases at J, with 16 bases between. Germline CDR1 is ENHRY and CDR2 is SYGVKD. CDR3 size: 13 residues. The CDR3 is CASSDPGPNEQFL. CDR3 nucleotides: TGTGCCAGTTCAGACCCAGGGCCCAATGAGCAGTTCCTC.